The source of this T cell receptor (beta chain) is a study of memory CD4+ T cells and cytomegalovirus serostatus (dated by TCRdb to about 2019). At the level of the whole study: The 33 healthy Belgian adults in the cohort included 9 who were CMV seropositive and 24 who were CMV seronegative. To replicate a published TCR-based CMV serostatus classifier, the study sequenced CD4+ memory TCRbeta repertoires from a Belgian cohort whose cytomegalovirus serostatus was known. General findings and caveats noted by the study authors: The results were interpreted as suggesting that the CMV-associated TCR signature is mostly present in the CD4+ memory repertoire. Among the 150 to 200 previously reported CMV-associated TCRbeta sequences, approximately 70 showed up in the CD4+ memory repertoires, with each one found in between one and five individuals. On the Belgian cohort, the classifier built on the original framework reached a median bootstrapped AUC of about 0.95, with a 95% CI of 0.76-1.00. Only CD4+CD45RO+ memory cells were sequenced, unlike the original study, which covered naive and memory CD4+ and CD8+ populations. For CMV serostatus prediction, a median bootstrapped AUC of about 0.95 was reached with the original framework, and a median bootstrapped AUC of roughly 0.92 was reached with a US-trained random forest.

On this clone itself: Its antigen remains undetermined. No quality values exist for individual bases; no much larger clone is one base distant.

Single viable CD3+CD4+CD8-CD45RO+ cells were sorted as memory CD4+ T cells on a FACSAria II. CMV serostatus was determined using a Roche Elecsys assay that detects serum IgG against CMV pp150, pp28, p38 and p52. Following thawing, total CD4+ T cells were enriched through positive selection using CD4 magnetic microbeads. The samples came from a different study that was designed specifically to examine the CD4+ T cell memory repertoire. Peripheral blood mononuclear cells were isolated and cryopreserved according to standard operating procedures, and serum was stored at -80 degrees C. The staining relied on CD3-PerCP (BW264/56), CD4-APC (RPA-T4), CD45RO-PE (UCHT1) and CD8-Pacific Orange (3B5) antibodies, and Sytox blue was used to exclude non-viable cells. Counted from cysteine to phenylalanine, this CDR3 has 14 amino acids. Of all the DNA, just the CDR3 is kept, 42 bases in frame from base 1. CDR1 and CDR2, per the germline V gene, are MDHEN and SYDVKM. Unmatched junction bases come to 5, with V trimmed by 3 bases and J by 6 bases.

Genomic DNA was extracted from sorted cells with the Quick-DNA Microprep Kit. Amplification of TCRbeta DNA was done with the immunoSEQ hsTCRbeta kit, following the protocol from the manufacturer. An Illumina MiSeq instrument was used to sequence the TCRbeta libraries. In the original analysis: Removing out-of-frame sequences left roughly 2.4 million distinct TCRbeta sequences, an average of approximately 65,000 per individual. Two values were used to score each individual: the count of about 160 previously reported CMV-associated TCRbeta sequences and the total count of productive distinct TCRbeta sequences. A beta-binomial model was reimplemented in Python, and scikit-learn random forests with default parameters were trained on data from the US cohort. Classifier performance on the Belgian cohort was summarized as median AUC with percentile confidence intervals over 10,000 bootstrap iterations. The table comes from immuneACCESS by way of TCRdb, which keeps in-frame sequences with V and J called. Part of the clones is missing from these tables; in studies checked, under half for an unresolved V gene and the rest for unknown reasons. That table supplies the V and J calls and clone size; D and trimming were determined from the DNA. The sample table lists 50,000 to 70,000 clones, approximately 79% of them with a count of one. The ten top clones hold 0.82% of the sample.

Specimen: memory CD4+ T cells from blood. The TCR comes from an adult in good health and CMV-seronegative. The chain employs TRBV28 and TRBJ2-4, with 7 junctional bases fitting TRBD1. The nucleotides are TGTGCCAGCAGTTTCAGACAGGGCGGAAACATTCAGTACTTC. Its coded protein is CASSFRQGGNIQYF.